The present entry profiles one TCR beta chain with its context. The antigen is undetermined. CDR3 length equals 11 residues. V was pared by 4 bases and J by 11 bases, with 9 bases between. In germline, CDR1 is SNHLY, CDR2 FYNNEI. This sample is part of a study of regulatory T cells in long-lasting Graves disease. Study-wide results and limits: Under persistent disease, TRBV28, TRBJ1-2 and TRBJ2-5 were used preferentially.

According to the study, TCR beta libraries were built with iRepertoire HTBI primers and CDR3-region Arm-PCR. TCRdb passed the multiplex PCR reads through MiXCR, listing each CDR3 protein once. There are fewer than 650,000 distinct CDR3 sequences in the sample; 15% to 20% occur only once, and around 12% lies in the top ten. As for time point: newly diagnosed GD, antithyroid drugs for less than 3 months. Following extraction of RNA from PBMCs, that RNA was used to make the TCR library. These same data were also listed under a study on T cells in Graves' hyperthyroidism and ophthalmopathy.

The source is a man between 18 and 35 years old with Graves disease. Sequences were derived from peripheral blood mononuclear cells (PBMCs), sampled at new diagnosis, from a patient treated with antithyroid drugs. The rearrangement joins TRBV2 to TRBJ1-5; no reliable D call. The CDR3 loop reads CASSGVAAQHF. The CDR3 DNA sequence: TGTGCCAGCAGTGGGGTTGCGGCCCAGCATTTT.